These T cell receptor beta chains were read from a single sample in a study of blood T cell repertoires in COVID-19. This table comes from immunoSEQ multiplex PCR, and its TCRdb copy is limited to in-frame clones, with some not included. The top ten clones hold approximately 16% of a sample with roughly 220,000 clones, approximately 84% of them seen once. Material for sequencing was PBMCs or T cells enriched from blood (not recorded which). Every receptor here comes from a man between 40 and 49 years old who had recovered from COVID-19. The CDR3 runs from the conserved cysteine through the conserved F or W. D genes are given only for firm matches. Rows give clone size only sometimes, using once, few, many, or a class for an expanded clone.

>TRBD2|TRBV4-1|TRBJ2-3|.
CASSQVSGGGDTQYF
TGCGCCAGCAGCCAAGTATCGGGAGGGGGAGATACGCAGTATTTT
>.|TRBV9|TRBJ2-7|.
CASSGPSGRNSYEQYF
TGTGCCAGCAGCGGCCCGTCAGGCAGGAACTCCTACGAGCAGTACTTC
>TRBD1|TRBV7-9|TRBJ2-7|.
CASSNDRGTYEQYF
TGTGCCAGCAGCAACGACAGGGGTACCTACGAGCAGTACTTC
>.|TRBV5-5|TRBJ2-3|.
CASSPHPNRADTQYF
TGTGCCAGCAGCCCTCACCCGAACAGGGCAGATACGCAGTATTTT
>TRBD1|TRBV3-1/TRBV3-2|TRBJ1-2|.
CASSQVAGTTGRDRDVMGYGYTF
TGTGCCAGCAGCCAAGTAGCCGGGACAACGGGGAGAGACAGGGATGTTATGGGCTATGGCTACACCTTC
>.|TRBV30|TRBJ1-6|.
CAWSPRGGGNSPLHF
TGTGCCTGGAGTCCACGCGGGGGCGGGAATTCACCCCTCCACTTT
>.|TRBV27|TRBJ1-4|.
CASSHRQGEKLFF
TGTGCCAGCAGCCACCGGCAGGGAGAAAAACTGTTTTTT
>.|TRBV5-6|TRBJ1-3|.
CASSPLSGNTIYF
TGTGCCAGCAGCCCACTCTCTGGAAACACCATATATTTT
>.|TRBV4-3|TRBJ1-5|.
CASSQDSQGRQPQHF
TGCGCCAGCAGCCAAGATTCTCAGGGTAGACAGCCCCAGCATTTT
>TRBD2|TRBV5-1|TRBJ2-7|few
CASSSGTSGGATDEQYF
TGCGCCAGCAGCTCCGGGACTAGCGGGGGGGCAACTGACGAGCAGTACTTC
>TRBD1|TRBV29-1|TRBJ2-6|.
CSVVRGTDSSGANVLTF
TGCAGCGTGGTCCGTGGGACAGATAGCTCTGGGGCCAACGTCCTGACTTTC
>TRBD2|TRBV5-3|TRBJ2-7|.
CARRSSGRTEQYF
TGTGCCCGACGTTCTAGCGGGAGAACCGAGCAGTACTTC
>TRBD1|TRBV5-1|TRBJ1-2|.
CASSNLDRGRGGYTF
TGCGCCAGCAGCAATCTCGACAGGGGGCGCGGAGGCTACACCTTC
>.|TRBV5-1|TRBJ2-1|.
CASSVGGPNNEQFF
TGCGCCAGCAGCGTGGGGGGGCCAAACAATGAGCAGTTCTTC
>TRBD1|TRBV15|TRBJ2-7|.
CATSGRQGAYWEQYF
TGTGCCACCAGCGGAAGACAGGGGGCATACTGGGAGCAGTACTTC
>.|TRBV25-1|TRBJ2-2|.
CASSFGNTGELFF
TGTGCCAGCAGCTTCGGGAACACCGGGGAGCTGTTTTTT
>TRBD2|TRBV18|TRBJ2-1|.
CASSPLFSGGAMAYNEQFF
TGTGCCAGCTCACCGCTCTTTAGCGGGGGGGCTATGGCCTACAATGAGCAGTTCTTC
>.|TRBV5-8|TRBJ2-7|.
CASSLTGPYEQYF
TGTGCCAGCAGCTTGACAGGTCCCTACGAGCAGTACTTC
>.|TRBV7-2|TRBJ1-5|.
CASSYSYNQPQHF
TGTGCCAGCAGCTATAGTTACAATCAGCCCCAGCATTTT
>.|TRBV28|TRBJ2-1|.
CASRLPWSNEQFF
TGTGCCAGCAGGCTCCCGTGGAGCAATGAGCAGTTCTTC
>TRBD2|TRBV6-6|TRBJ2-5|.
CASSYSTGGGETQYF
TGTGCCAGCAGTTACTCGACGGGGGGAGGGGAGACCCAGTACTTC
>.|TRBV6-5|TRBJ1-3|.
CASSYSFSFSGNTIYF
TGTGCCAGCAGTTACTCGTTCTCCTTCTCTGGAAACACCATATATTTT
>TRBD2|TRBV29-1|TRBJ2-1|.
CSVAARLAGNNEQFF
TGCAGCGTGGCGGCTCGACTAGCGGGTAACAATGAGCAGTTCTTC
>.|TRBV6-5|TRBJ1-3|.
CASQENSGNTIYF
TGTGCCAGCCAGGAAAACAGCGGAAACACCATATATTTT
>.|TRBV4-2|TRBJ1-5|.
CASSQQQAYSNQPQHF
TGTGCCAGCAGCCAACAACAGGCTTATAGCAATCAGCCCCAGCATTTT
>TRBD1|TRBV28|TRBJ2-7|.
CASSDVTGGAHEQYF
TGTGCCAGCAGTGATGTGACAGGGGGCGCCCACGAGCAGTACTTC
>TRBD1|TRBV5-1|TRBJ1-6|once
CASSWGDRAGSPLHF
TGCGCCAGCAGCTGGGGTGACAGGGCCGGGTCACCCCTCCACTTT
>.|TRBV9|TRBJ1-2|.
CASSGGDVYGYTF
TGTGCCAGCAGCGGGGGGGACGTCTATGGCTACACCTTC
>TRBD1|TRBV2|TRBJ1-4|.
CASSWTGEEKLFF
TGTGCCAGCAGTTGGACAGGAGAGGAAAAACTGTTTTTT
>.|TRBV5-6|TRBJ1-6|.
CASSQNSPLHF
TGTGCCAGCAGCCAGAATTCACCCCTCCACTTT
>.|TRBV2|TRBJ1-5|.
CASSGVLRPQHF
TGTGCCAGCAGTGGAGTCCTTCGGCCCCAGCATTTT
>TRBD1|TRBV28|TRBJ1-2|.
CARSGGGTGNYGYTF
TGTGCCCGCAGTGGGGGGGGGACAGGGAACTATGGCTACACCTTC
>.|TRBV3-1/TRBV3-2|TRBJ1-2|.
CASSQQGRANYGYTF
TGTGCCAGCAGCCAACAGGGGAGAGCTAACTATGGCTACACCTTC